The 26 T cell receptor beta chains below all came from one sample that was sequenced in a study of blood T cells in healthy people across ages. The use of a sample-barcoded 5' primer and a J-beta primer mix characterized a second PCR of roughly 6 to 11 cycles. MiXCR was run by TCRdb on the 5' RACE reads, yielding one entry per CDR3 protein. The sample has about 730,000 distinct CDR3 sequences; about 42% are singletons. The sample was blood. These TCRs come from a woman between 55 and 75 years old in good health.

The chain links TRBV7-9 to TRBJ1-4; 8 nucleotides match TRBD1. V dropped 5 bases and J dropped 8; count of bases not matched to a gene: 10. The CDR3 length is 15 residues. Per the germline V gene, CDR1 is SEHNR and CDR2 is FQNEAQ (reference sequence). The CDR3 coding sequence is TGTGCCAGCAGCACTGATCAGGGGGCTGGCGAAAAACTGTTTTTT. Encoded protein: CASSTDQGAGEKLFF.

This clonotype was recorded a few times. The chain employs TRBV5-5 and TRBJ2-7, with a weak D call TRBD2 (5 bases). Trimming cost V 3 bases and J 3 bases, with 10 bases left between them. From germline, CDR1 is SGHKS and CDR2 YYEKEE (reference sequence). The CDR3 has 13 amino acids. DNA for the CDR3: TGTGCCAGCAGCTCCTTCCGGGACTACGAGCAGTACTTC. This translates into CASSSFRDYEQYF.

This clonotype was detected only once. The chain joins TRBV18 to TRBJ2-5; perhaps TRBD1 as D (6 bases). The J call is uncertain, as TRBJ2-7 better fits the DNA end. This CDR3 is built from 12 residues. Germline assignment: CDR1 KGHSH and CDR2 LQKENI. The DNA for the CDR3 is TGTGCCAGCTCATTTACAGGGTTCGAGCAGTACTTC. It translates to CASSFTGFEQYF.

Worth noting for this clonotype: The junction and the germline gene differ at one end; a read error may be behind it. V gene TRBV6-1 combines with J gene TRBJ2-3, with unresolved D. The germline gives CDR1 MNHNS, CDR2 SASEGT. There are 15 residues in the CDR3. CDR3: CANSDGPTVTDTQYF. Here the CDR3 DNA reads TGTGCCAACAGTGATGGGCCTACGGTCACAGATACGCAGTATTTT.

This clonotype occurred many times. In DNA, the CDR3 is TGTGCCAGCATTGCGGGAGCCTTTTACAATGAGCAGTTCTTC. Translation: CASIAGAFYNEQFF. The chain joins TRBV6-2 or TRBV6-3 to TRBJ2-1; 7 positions match TRBD2. The CDR3 consists of 14 residues. The V and J ends lost 7 bases and 4 bases, in that order; junction bases with no gene match: 7. CDR1 and CDR2 from the germline V gene are MNHEY and SVGEGT.

This chain uses TRBV6-5 with TRBJ2-4, with 10 positions matching TRBD2. The closer fit of TRBJ2-7 to the DNA end suggests the J call may be wrong. The length of the CDR3 is 16 residues. CDR1 MNHEY and CDR2 SVGAGI come from the germline V gene. The DNA of the CDR3 is TGTGCCAGCAGGCGTAGCGGGGGGTCCCAGGCCTACGAGCAGTACTTC. This gives the protein CASRRSGGSQAYEQYF.

The chain joins TRBV18 to TRBJ2-5; 7 bases are a match to TRBD1. The CDR3 runs to 17 residues. Germline-derived CDR1 and CDR2 are KGHSH and LQKENI. J was trimmed by 3 bases and V by 0 bases; bases with no gene match: 10. The CDR3 nucleotides read TGTGCCAGCTCACCACCTCGGACAGGCGACGATAAAGAGACCCAGTACTTC. Encoded protein: CASSPPRTGDDKETQYF.

This clonotype was observed a handful of times. The rearrangement links TRBV28 to TRBJ1-2; 7 positions agree with TRBD1. The V gene's germline CDR1 is MDHEN and CDR2 SYDVKM. The junction had 2 bases not matched to a gene; V was cut back by 4 bases and J by 6 bases. This CDR3 is 12 amino acids long. CDR3 loop: CASSWTGHGYTF. CDR3 DNA: TGTGCCAGCAGTTGGACAGGACATGGCTACACCTTC.

The chain employs TRBV20-1 and TRBJ1-6; D gene ambiguous. Between the trimmed V and J ends, which lost 3 bases and 5 bases, there was a span of 14 bases. The CDR3 is made up of 15 amino acids. The V gene's germline CDR1 is DFQATT and CDR2 SNEGSKA (reference sequence). CDR3 in amino acids: CSASSTALDNSPLHF. The CDR3 DNA follows: TGCAGTGCTAGCTCGACTGCTCTCGATAATTCACCCCTCCACTTT.

V gene TRBV27 combines with J gene TRBJ1-1, with unresolved D. V was shortened by 5 bases and J by 2 bases, with 12 bases between the two germline ends. This CDR3 has 14 residues. Germline CDR1 is MNHEY and CDR2 is SMNVEV (reference sequence). This chain's CDR3 is CASSDSAPNTEAFF. The CDR3 DNA reads TGTGCCAGCAGTGACTCAGCCCCAAACACTGAAGCTTTCTTT.

The V and J genes are TRBV13 and TRBJ2-5; D tentatively fits TRBD1 or TRBD2 (5 bases each). Germline CDR1 reads PRHDT; CDR2 reads FYEKMQ (reference sequence). The CDR3 has 13 residues. The ends were cut back, 5 bases at V and 7 bases at J, with 14 bases in the middle. CDR3 sequence reads: CASSPGTLGTQYF. In DNA, the CDR3 is TGTGCCAGCAGCCCTGGGACCCTCGGGACCCAGTACTTC.

This clonotype was seen repeatedly, ten times or more. The chain combines TRBV21-1 with TRBJ2-3. TRBV21-1 is termed a pseudogene. The CDR3 loop spans 15 amino acids. This CDR3 reads CASSKSRLDTDTQYF. In nucleotides, the CDR3 is TGTGCCAGCAGCAAATCTAGACTCGACACAGATACGCAGTATTTT.

In its sample, this clonotype was seen a few times. This chain connects TRBV5-5 to TRBJ2-2, with TRBD1 matching over 10 bases. The V gene's germline CDR1 is SGHKS and CDR2 YYEKEE (reference sequence). Losses at the gene ends were 4 bases for V and 3 bases for J; bases not matched to a gene: 3. The CDR3 is 15 residues long. DNA for the CDR3: TGTGCCAGCAGCACGGACAGGGGGTACACCGGGGAGCTGTTTTTT. Protein: CASSTDRGYTGELFF. Variable domain in full (rest from reference TRBV5-5 and TRBJ2-2): DAGVTQSPTHLIKTRGQQVTLRCSPISGHKSVSWYQQVLGQGPQFIFQYYEKEERGRGNFPDRFSARQFPNYSSELNVNALLLGDSALYLCASSTDRGYTGELFFGEGSRLTVL.

The gene calls are TRBV11-2 and TRBJ2-3; 8 positions agree with TRBD1. CDR1 is SGHAT, CDR2 FQNNGV, per germline. J was trimmed by 1 base and V by 4 bases; bases with no gene match: 4. The CDR3 has 15 amino acids. The CDR3 spells CASSSRQGRTDTQYF. In DNA form, the CDR3 reads TGTGCCAGCAGCTCAAGACAGGGGCGCACAGATACGCAGTATTTT. The whole variable domain, filled in from reference TRBV11-2 and TRBJ2-3, reads EAGVAQSPRYKIIEKRQSVAFWCNPISGHATLYWYQQILGQGPKLLIQFQNNGVVDDSQLPKDRFSAERLKGVDSTLKIQPAKLEDSAVYLCASSSRQGRTDTQYFGPGTRLTVL.

On this clonotype itself: A much larger clonotype is one base distant, so this may be a read error. In DNA form, the CDR3 reads TGTGCCAGCAGTGATCCGGGACTAGCGACTCACCGGGGGGAGACCCAGTTCTTC. Its protein is CASSDPGLATHRGETQFF. The rearrangement uses TRBV6-4 and TRBJ2-5; 10 positions match TRBD2. The end of the DNA is better explained by TRBJ2-1, so the J call may be wrong. The CDR3 extends over 18 amino acids. Germline CDR1 MRHNA, CDR2 SNTAGT.

The J gene is TRBJ2-5, the V gene TRBV20-1; TRBD2 aligns across 10 bases. The length of the CDR3 is 16 residues. Trimming took 2 bases from V and 2 from J; bases not matched to a gene: 8. Germline V CDR1 and CDR2: DFQATT, SNEGSKA (reference sequence). The chain's CDR3 is CSARRSGRAQQETQYF. The CDR3 region has the DNA TGCAGTGCTAGAAGGAGCGGGAGGGCCCAACAAGAGACCCAGTACTTC.

This chain uses TRBV7-2 with TRBJ2-1; D gene ambiguous. Looked up from germline, CDR1 is SGHTA and CDR2 is FQGNSA. This CDR3 has 13 amino acids. Trimming took off 2 bases at V and 5 bases at J, with 7 bases between the two ends. Here the CDR3 reads CASSLFPNNEQFF. The CDR3 DNA is TGTGCCAGCAGCTTATTTCCGAACAATGAGCAGTTCTTC.

This chain links TRBV11-2 with TRBJ1-5; 9 bases align to TRBD1. CDR1 SGHAT and CDR2 FQNNGV come from the germline V gene. V shed 5 bases and J 5 bases; nucleotides not matched to a gene: 7. This CDR3 is built from 15 residues. This CDR3 is CASSPLGQGDQPQHF. CDR3 nucleotide sequence: TGTGCCAGCAGCCCCCTGGGACAGGGAGATCAGCCCCAGCATTTT.

V and J are TRBV5-1 and TRBJ2-1; D not certain. Germline CDR1 is SGHRS and CDR2 is YFSETQ. This CDR3 spans 13 amino acids. V was trimmed by 5 bases and J by 4 bases, leaving 10 bases between them. CDR3 sequence: CASSIDTYNEQFF. For the CDR3, the DNA is TGCGCCAGCAGTATTGACACTTACAATGAGCAGTTCTTC.

This clonotype occurred many times. J is TRBJ2-6 and V is TRBV3-1; D unresolved. CDR3 length equals 16 residues. The V and J ends lost 2 bases and 1 base respectively, with 9 bases between them. Per the germline V gene, CDR1 is LGHDT and CDR2 is YNNKEL (reference sequence). The CDR3 coding sequence is TGTGCCAGCAGCCAAACGACGGGTTCTGGGGCCAACGTCCTGACTTTC. Translation gives CASSQTTGSGANVLTF.

The chain links TRBV20-1 to TRBJ2-5; the D gene could be TRBD1 or TRBD2 (5 bases each). Trimming removed 5 bases from V and 3 bases from J, with 13 bases in between. CDR1 and CDR2 from the germline V gene are DFQATT and SNEGSKA (reference sequence). The CDR3 has 13 amino acids. CDR3 nucleotide sequence: TGCAGTGCTTCCGACAGACTAAAAGAGACCCAGTACTTC. Encoded protein: CSASDRLKETQYF.

The chain links TRBV13 to TRBJ1-2; 7 positions match TRBD1. The CDR3 is made up of 17 amino acids. The V segment lost 2 bases and the J segment 4 bases; nucleotides outside the gene matches: 13. Germline V gives CDR1 PRHDT, CDR2 FYEKMQ (reference sequence). The CDR3 DNA follows: TGTGCCAGCAGCTTACGGGGGGACAGTTTTTCCCTCTATGGCTACACCTTC. Translating it yields CASSLRGDSFSLYGYTF.

For the CDR3, the DNA is TGTGCCAGCAGACCCGACAGGGGGCAGGACTATGGCTACACCTTC. Amino acids: CASRPDRGQDYGYTF. This chain joins TRBV28 and TRBJ1-2, with 10 nucleotides matching TRBD1. J lost 3 bases, V lost 6 bases, and 7 bases had no gene match. Germline CDR1 and CDR2: MDHEN and SYDVKM. The CDR3 has 15 amino acids.

The V call is TRBV21-1, the J call TRBJ2-7. TRBV21-1 is tagged as a pseudogene. This CDR3 contains 14 residues. CDR3 nucleotides: TGTGTCAGCAGCAAAGCATGGTTCCCCTACGAGCAGTACTTC. Amino acid sequence: CVSSKAWFPYEQYF.

As DNA, the CDR3 is TGTGCCACCAGTGAACATTGGCGCACCTACGAGCAGTACTTC. This translates into CATSEHWRTYEQYF. The chain employs TRBV24-1 and TRBJ2-4; the D is unclear. The end of the DNA fits TRBJ2-7 better, so the J call may be wrong. The CDR3 extends over 14 amino acids. Germline lookup yields CDR1 KGHDR and CDR2 SFDVKD.

V usage is TRBV12-3 or TRBV12-4 and J usage is TRBJ2-7; TRBD1 might be the D (7 bases). With 5 bases removed from V and 2 bases from J, the gap between germline ends came to 16 bases. The CDR3 totals 15 residues. DNA of the CDR3: TGTGCCAGCAGTCCATCAGGGGGAGGAACCTACGAGCAGTACTTC. Translation: CASSPSGGGTYEQYF.